One T cell receptor (beta chain) is described in this entry. Looked up from germline, CDR1 is MDHEN and CDR2 is SYDVKM. With 5 bases removed from V and 0 bases from J, the gap between germline ends came to 22 bases. The CDR3 length is 18 residues. This record belongs to a study of cytomegalovirus exposure and HLA in healthy donors. Primers: 60 Vbeta forward and 13 Jbeta reverse. Generated by immunoSEQ multiplex PCR, the TCRdb table keeps only in-frame clones and is missing some. Among 200,000 to 250,000 clones, about 83% were seen once, and the ten largest hold 10% to 13%. The sequenced material came from PBMCs. This rearrangement joins TRBV28 to TRBJ1-1, with D tentatively TRBD1 (5 bases). The receptor was isolated from a woman aged 50 to 60 in good health and CMV-seropositive. This CDR3 is CASSPGTRVGGMNTEAFF. The CDR3 DNA follows: TGTGCCAGCAGTCCCGGGACCCGAGTCGGCGGGATGAACACTGAAGCTTTCTTT.